A single sample gave rise to the 13 T cell receptor beta chains below, sequenced in a study of T-cell memory formation after mild COVID-19. TCRdb re-analysed the 5' RACE reads in MiXCR, keeping a single row per CDR3 protein. In the table there are 300,000 or so distinct CDR3 sequences, roughly 17% of which are singletons. Sequences were obtained from PBMCs or a T cell subset sorted from them (not recorded which). These receptors were taken from a man aged 18 to 30 who had mild COVID-19 (a few samples of this study predate the infection). Cell type and time point are not known.

The V gene is TRBV20-1, the J gene TRBJ1-1; no clear D. The CDR3 covers 13 residues. With 0 bases removed from V and 2 bases from J, the gap between germline ends came to 7 bases. The germline V gene encodes CDR1 DFQATT and CDR2 SNEGSKA (reference sequence). The DNA of the CDR3 is TGCAGTGCTAGAGACAAGGGTAACACTGAAGCTTTCTTT. It is translated as CSARDKGNTEAFF.

This clonotype was observed a few times. This chain uses TRBV12-3 or TRBV12-4 with TRBJ1-1; tentative D call: TRBD1 (5 bases). The CDR3 consists of 15 residues. Trimming took 3 bases from V and 4 from J, leaving 15 bases between them. CDR3 bases: TGTGCCAGCAGTTTGGGACGGACTTACCCCACTGAAGCTTTCTTT. Its translation is CASSLGRTYPTEAFF.

The chain combines TRBV20-1 with TRBJ2-3, with D perhaps matching TRBD1 (6 bases). The CDR3 spans 14 residues. The ends were cut back, 3 bases at V and 5 bases at J, with 15 bases in the middle. The germline V gene encodes CDR1 DFQATT and CDR2 SNEGSKA (reference sequence). The CDR3 DNA reads TGCAGTGCTAGGCGCGAGGGGGATGGAGATACGCAGTATTTT. Protein: CSARREGDGDTQYF.

The chain links TRBV18 to TRBJ2-7; D may match TRBD1 or TRBD2 (5 bases each). Germline V gene data show CDR1 as KGHSH and CDR2 as LQKENI. Trimming removed 3 bases at V and 6 bases at J, with 15 bases between. This CDR3 is 14 amino acids long. The CDR3 spells CASSPGTVAPEQYF. The CDR3, as DNA: TGTGCCAGCTCACCGGGGACGGTCGCACCCGAGCAGTACTTC.

The chain is built from TRBV12-3 or TRBV12-4 and TRBJ2-6; TRBD1 matches 8 bases. This CDR3 has 17 residues. The J segment lost 1 base and the V segment lost 6 bases, leaving 8 bases of the junction unmatched. CDR3: CASSRPGQESGANVLTF. The CDR3 DNA sequence: TGTGCCAGCAGCCGCCCGGGACAGGAGTCTGGGGCCAACGTCCTGACTTTC.

The V call is TRBV5-1, the J call TRBJ2-1; no definite D call. CDR1 is SGHRS, CDR2 YFSETQ, per germline. With 0 bases removed from V and 1 base from J, the gap between germline ends came to 8 bases. The CDR3 length is 15 residues. The CDR3: CASSLGSLSYNEQFF. CDR3 nucleotide sequence: TGCGCCAGCAGCTTGGGGTCACTATCCTACAATGAGCAGTTCTTC.

The chain has TRBV12-3 or TRBV12-4 and TRBJ1-1; 7 bases map to TRBD1. V shed 2 bases, J shed 3 bases, and the junction held 3 bases outside the gene matches. This CDR3 spans 14 amino acids. The CDR3 region is CASSLRQGYTEAFF. The CDR3 region has the DNA TGTGCCAGCAGTTTAAGACAGGGATACACTGAAGCTTTCTTT.

The V call is TRBV6-5, the J call TRBJ1-1; 9 bases align to TRBD1. The CDR3 totals 16 residues. CDR1 is MNHEY, CDR2 SVGAGI, per germline. J gave up 4 bases and V 5 bases, and 11 bases lay outside the gene matches. The CDR3: CASSPGQGTRLTEAFF. CDR3 DNA sequence: TGTGCCAGCAGTCCGGGACAGGGAACACGGCTCACTGAAGCTTTCTTT.

The V and J genes are TRBV28 and TRBJ1-2; D is undetermined. The V and J ends lost 1 base and 7 bases respectively, with 13 bases between them. The germline CDR1 and CDR2 sequences are MDHEN and SYDVKM. This CDR3 has 14 amino acids. The CDR3 here is CASSLYGVIFGYTF. Written as DNA, the CDR3 is TGTGCCAGCAGTTTATACGGAGTAATCTTTGGCTACACCTTC.

This clonotype was detected only a few times. V is TRBV7-2 and J is TRBJ2-3, with 8 bases aligning to TRBD2. The germline CDR1 and CDR2 sequences are SGHTA and FQGNSA. CDR3 size: 14 residues. Losses at the gene ends were 0 bases for V and 11 bases for J; bases not matched to a gene: 7. The CDR3 reads CASSLAVAGYQQYF. CDR3 in DNA: TGTGCCAGCAGCTTAGCGGTAGCGGGGTATCAGCAGTATTTT.

This chain links TRBV4-3 with TRBJ2-5; D possibly corresponds to TRBD1 (5 bases). The CDR3 loop spans 13 amino acids. Per the germline V gene, CDR1 is LGHNA and CDR2 is YSLEER. V shed 5 bases and J shed 4 bases, with 11 bases lying between them. The CDR3 coding sequence is TGCGCCAGCAGCAAAGGGGTATTAGAGACCCAGTACTTC. It translates to CASSKGVLETQYF.

This chain links TRBV12-3 or TRBV12-4 with TRBJ2-3; the D is unclear. Trimming stripped 3 bases from V and 10 bases from J, with 8 bases between. The CDR3 is 11 residues long. In DNA form, the CDR3 reads TGTGCCAGCAGTTTTGGAGTGGCGCAGTATTTT. It yields the protein CASSFGVAQYF.

This clonotype showed up just a few times. J is TRBJ1-1 and V is TRBV6-2 or TRBV6-3, with a tentative D call TRBD1 (5 bases). The CDR3 has 11 amino acids. Between the trimmed V and J ends, which lost 5 bases and 10 bases, there was a span of 11 bases. The germline V gene has CDR1 MNHEY and CDR2 SVGEGT. The CDR3 nucleotides read TGTGCCAGCAGTGGAGGGGAGGGAGCTTTCTTT. This translates into CASSGGEGAFF.